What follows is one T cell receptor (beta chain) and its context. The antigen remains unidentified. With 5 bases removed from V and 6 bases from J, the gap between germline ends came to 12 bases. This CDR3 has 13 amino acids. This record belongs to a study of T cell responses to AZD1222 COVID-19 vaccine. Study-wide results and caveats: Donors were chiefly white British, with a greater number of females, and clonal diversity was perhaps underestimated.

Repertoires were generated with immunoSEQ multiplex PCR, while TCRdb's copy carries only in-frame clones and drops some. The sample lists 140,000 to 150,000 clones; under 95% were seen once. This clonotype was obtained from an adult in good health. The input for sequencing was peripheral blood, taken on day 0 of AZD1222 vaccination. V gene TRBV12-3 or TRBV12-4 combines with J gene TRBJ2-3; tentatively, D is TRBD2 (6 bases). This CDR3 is CASSPLLADTQYF. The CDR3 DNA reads TGTGCCAGCAGTCCTCTTCTAGCGGATACGCAGTATTTT.